The TCR beta chain described here comes from a study of Ad26.COV2.S vaccination and SARS-CoV-2 variants. Study summary: Donor was one of the participants in the Ad26.COV2.S arm of the COV1001 trial. In the study, Ad26.COV2.S was injected intramuscularly once, or twice 56 days apart.

The V gene lost 2 bases and the J gene lost 1 base, with 5 bases spanning the gap. The V gene's germline CDR1 is MNHNS and CDR2 SASEGT. This CDR3 is built from 13 residues. Assay used: immunoSEQ multiplex PCR; TCRdb lists only in-frame clones, some missing. The repertoire consists of 350,000 to 400,000 clones, with about 88% occurring once and the leading ten covering about 1.9%. Treatment: around 19 received Ad26.COV2.S at low or high dose, single or two shots; a few received placebo; per-sample allocation not given. Day 63 after the first vaccine or placebo injection was the time point for sampling. Participants' vaccine, an Ad26 vector, delivered Wuhan-strain SARS-CoV-2 spike. Study-level points and caveats: People who got the vaccine had more spike-specific TCR breadth than people who got placebo.

For this clone: Its antigen is still unknown.

J is TRBJ1-1 and V is TRBV6-1; D unresolved. The sample in question was peripheral blood, obtained in a trial of Ad26.COV2.S vaccine versus placebo. This TCR came from a person between 18 and 65 years old who received the Ad26.COV2.S COVID-19 vaccine or a placebo. DNA for the CDR3: TGTGCCAGCAGTGAACGATGGAACACTGAAGCTTTCTTT. This translates into CASSERWNTEAFF.